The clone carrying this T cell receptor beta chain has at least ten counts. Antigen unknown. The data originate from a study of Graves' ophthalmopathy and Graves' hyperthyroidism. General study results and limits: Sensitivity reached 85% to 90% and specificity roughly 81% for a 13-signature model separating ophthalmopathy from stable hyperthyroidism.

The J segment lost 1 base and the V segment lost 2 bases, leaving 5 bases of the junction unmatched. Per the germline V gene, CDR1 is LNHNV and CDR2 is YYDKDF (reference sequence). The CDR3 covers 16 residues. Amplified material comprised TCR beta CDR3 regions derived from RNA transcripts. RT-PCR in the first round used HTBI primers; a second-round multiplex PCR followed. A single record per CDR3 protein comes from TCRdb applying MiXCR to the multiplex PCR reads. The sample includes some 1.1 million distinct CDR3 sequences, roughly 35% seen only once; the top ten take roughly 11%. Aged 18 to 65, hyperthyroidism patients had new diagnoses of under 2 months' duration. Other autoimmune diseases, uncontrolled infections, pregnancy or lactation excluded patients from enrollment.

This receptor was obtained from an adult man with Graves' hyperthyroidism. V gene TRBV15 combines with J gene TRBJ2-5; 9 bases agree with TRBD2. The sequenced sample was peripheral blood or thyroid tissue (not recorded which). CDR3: CATSRSPAGGQETQYF. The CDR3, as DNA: TGTGCCACCAGCAGATCCCCAGCGGGAGGCCAAGAGACCCAGTACTTC. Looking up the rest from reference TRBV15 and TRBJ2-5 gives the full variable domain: DAMVIQNPRYQVTQFGKPVTLSCSQTLNHNVMYWYQQKSSQAPKLLFHYYDKDFNNEADTPDNFQSRRPNTSFCFLDIRSPGLGDTAMYLCATSRSPAGGQETQYFGPGTRLLVL.